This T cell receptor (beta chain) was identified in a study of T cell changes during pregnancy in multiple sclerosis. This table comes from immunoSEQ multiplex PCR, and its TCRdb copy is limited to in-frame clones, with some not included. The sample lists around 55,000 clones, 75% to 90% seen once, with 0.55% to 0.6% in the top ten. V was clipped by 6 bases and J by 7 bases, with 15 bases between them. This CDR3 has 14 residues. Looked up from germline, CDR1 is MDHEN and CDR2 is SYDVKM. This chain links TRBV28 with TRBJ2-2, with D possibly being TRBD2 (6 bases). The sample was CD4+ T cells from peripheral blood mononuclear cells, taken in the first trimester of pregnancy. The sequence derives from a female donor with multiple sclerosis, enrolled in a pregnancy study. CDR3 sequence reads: CASRAGRVGGELFF. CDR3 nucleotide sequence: TGTGCCAGCAGGGCCGGGAGAGTTGGCGGGGAGCTGTTTTTT.